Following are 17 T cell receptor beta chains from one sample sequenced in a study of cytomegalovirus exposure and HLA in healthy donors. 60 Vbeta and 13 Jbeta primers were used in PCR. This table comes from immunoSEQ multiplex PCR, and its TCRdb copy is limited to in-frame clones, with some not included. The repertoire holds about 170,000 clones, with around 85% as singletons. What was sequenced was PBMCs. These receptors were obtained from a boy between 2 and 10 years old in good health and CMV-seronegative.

The CDR3 region has the DNA TGCGCCAGCAGCTTTGGGACTAGCGGGGAATACAATGAGCAGTTCTTC. This sequence encodes CASSFGTSGEYNEQFF. The chain uses TRBV5-1 and TRBJ2-1, with 13 nucleotides matching TRBD2. Germline CDR1 SGHRS, CDR2 YFSETQ. The V and J ends lost 2 bases and 4 bases, in that order; junction bases with no gene match: 3. CDR3 length: 16 amino acids.

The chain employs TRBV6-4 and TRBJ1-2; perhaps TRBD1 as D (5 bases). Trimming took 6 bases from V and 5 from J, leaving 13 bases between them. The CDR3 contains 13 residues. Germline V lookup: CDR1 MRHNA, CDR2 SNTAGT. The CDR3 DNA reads TGTGCCAGCAGCGGGACTGAGTCTTATGGCTACACCTTC. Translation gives CASSGTESYGYTF.

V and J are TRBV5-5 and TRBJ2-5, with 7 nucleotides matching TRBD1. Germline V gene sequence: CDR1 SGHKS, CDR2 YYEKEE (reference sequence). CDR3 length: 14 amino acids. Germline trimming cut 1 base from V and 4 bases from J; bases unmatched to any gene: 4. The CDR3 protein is CASSLKGGLETQYF. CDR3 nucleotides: TGTGCCAGCAGCTTGAAAGGGGGCCTAGAGACCCAGTACTTC.

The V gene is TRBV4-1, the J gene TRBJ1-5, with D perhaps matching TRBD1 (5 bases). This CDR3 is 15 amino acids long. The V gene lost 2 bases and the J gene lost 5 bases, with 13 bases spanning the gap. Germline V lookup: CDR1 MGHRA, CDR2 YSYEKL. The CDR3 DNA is TGCGCCAGCAGCCAAAGGTTGGGCAGGGATCAGCCCCAGCATTTT. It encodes CASSQRLGRDQPQHF.

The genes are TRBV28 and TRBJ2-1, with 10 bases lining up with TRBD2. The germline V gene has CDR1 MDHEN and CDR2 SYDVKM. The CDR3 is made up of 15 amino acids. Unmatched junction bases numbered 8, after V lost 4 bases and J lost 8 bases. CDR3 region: CASSSRTSGSDEQFF. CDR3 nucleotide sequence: TGTGCCAGCAGTTCCCGGACTAGCGGTTCGGATGAGCAGTTCTTC.

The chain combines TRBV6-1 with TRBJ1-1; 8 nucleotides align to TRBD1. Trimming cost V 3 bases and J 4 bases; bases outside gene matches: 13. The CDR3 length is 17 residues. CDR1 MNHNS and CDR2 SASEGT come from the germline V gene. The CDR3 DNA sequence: TGTGCCAGCAGTGACCCTACTAGGACAGGGCGGGTCACTGAAGCTTTCTTT. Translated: CASSDPTRTGRVTEAFF.

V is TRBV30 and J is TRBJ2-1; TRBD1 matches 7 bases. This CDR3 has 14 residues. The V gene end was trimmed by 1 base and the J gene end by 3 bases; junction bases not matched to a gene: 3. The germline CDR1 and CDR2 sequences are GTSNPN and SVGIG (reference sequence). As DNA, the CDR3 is TGTGCCTGGAGTGGGGGGACAGACTACAATGAGCAGTTCTTC. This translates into CAWSGGTDYNEQFF.

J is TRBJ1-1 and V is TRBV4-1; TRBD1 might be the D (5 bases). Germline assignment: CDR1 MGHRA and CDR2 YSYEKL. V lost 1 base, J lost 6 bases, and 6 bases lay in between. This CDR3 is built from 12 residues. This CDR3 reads CASSQGGAEAFF. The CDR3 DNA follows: TGCGCCAGCAGCCAAGGGGGGGCTGAAGCTTTCTTT.

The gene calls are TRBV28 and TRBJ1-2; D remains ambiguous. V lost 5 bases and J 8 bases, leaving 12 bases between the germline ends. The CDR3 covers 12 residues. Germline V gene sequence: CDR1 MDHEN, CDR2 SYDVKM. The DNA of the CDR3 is TGTGCCAGCAGTCGCGACAACTGGGGCTACACCTTC. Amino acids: CASSRDNWGYTF.

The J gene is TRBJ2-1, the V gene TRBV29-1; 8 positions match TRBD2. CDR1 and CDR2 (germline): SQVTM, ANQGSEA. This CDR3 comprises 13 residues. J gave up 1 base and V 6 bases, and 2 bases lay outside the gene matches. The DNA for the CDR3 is TGCAGCGTCGCGGGGGGTTCCTACAATGAGCAGTTCTTC. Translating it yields CSVAGGSYNEQFF.

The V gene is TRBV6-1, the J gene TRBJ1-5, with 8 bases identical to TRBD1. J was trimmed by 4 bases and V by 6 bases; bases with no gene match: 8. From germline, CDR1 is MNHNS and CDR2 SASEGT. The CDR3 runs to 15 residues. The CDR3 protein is CASSQDRALNQPQHF. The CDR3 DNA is TGTGCCAGCAGCCAGGACAGGGCCCTAAATCAGCCCCAGCATTTT.

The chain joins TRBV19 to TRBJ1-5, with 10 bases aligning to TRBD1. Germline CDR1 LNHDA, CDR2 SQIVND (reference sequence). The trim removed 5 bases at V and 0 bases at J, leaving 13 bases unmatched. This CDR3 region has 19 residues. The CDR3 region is CASSAIRDRGWDSNQPQHF. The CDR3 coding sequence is TGTGCCAGTAGTGCAATCCGGGACAGGGGTTGGGATAGCAATCAGCCCCAGCATTTT.

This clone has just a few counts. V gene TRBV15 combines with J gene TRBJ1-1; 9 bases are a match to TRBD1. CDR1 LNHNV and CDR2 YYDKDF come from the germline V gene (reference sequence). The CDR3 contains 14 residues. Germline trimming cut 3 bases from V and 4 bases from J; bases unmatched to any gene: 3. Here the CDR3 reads CATSRDRGPTEAFF. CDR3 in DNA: TGTGCCACCAGCAGGGACAGGGGTCCCACTGAAGCTTTCTTT.

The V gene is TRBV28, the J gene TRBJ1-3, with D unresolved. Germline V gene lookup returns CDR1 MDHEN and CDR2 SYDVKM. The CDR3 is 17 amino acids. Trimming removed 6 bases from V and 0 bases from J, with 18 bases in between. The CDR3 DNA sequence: TGTGCCAGCAGACCGTCCCGGGTCCTCAGCTCTGGAAACACCATATATTTT. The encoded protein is CASRPSRVLSSGNTIYF. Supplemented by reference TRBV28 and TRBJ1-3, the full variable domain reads DVKVTQSSRYLVKRTGEKVFLECVQDMDHENMFWYRQDPGLGLRLIYFSYDVKMKEKGDIPEGYSVSREKKERFSLILESASTNQTSMYLCASRPSRVLSSGNTIYFGEGSWLTVV.

The CDR3 sequence is CASSGETSEGTDTQYF. CDR3 nucleotides: TGTGCCAGCAGCGGGGAGACTAGCGAGGGCACAGATACGCAGTATTTT. This sequence joins TRBV5-6 and TRBJ2-3; the match to TRBD2 covers 8 bases. The germline gives CDR1 SGHDT, CDR2 YYEEEE. V trimming: 4 bases; J trimming: 1 base; junction bases outside the gene matches: 8. The CDR3 loop spans 16 amino acids.

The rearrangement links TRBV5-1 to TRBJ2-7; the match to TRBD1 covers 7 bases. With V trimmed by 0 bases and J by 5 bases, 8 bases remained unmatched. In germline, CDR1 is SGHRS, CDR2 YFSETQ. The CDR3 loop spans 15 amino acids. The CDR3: CASSLGGGLLNEQYF. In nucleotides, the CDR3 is TGCGCCAGCAGCTTGGGAGGGGGCTTACTAAACGAGCAGTACTTC.

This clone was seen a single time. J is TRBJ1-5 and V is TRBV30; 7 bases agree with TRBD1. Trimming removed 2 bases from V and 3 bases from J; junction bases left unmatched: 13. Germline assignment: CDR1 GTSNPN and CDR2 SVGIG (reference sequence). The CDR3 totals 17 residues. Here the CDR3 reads CAWSFSQGQSLNQPQHF. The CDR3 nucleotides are TGTGCCTGGAGTTTCTCTCAGGGACAGAGCCTCAATCAGCCCCAGCATTTT.